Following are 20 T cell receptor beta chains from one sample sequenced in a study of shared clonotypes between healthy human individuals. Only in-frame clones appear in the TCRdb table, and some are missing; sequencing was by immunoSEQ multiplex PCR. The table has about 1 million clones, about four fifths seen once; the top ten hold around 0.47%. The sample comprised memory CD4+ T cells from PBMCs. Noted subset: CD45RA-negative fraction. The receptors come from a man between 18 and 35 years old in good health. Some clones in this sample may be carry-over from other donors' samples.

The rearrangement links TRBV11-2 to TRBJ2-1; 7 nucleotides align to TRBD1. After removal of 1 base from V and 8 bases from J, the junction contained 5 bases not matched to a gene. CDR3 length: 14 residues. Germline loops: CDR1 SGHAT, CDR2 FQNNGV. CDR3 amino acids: CASSLGTGVDEQFF. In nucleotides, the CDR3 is TGTGCCAGCAGCTTAGGAACAGGGGTCGATGAGCAGTTCTTC.

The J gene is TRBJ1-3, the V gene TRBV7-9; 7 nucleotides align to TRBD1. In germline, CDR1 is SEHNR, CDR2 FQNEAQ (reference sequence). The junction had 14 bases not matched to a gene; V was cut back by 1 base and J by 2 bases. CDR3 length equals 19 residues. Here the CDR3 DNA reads TGTGCCAGCAGCTTAGTGCGGGACAGCCTAGGGGAGGCTGGAAACACCATATATTTT. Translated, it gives CASSLVRDSLGEAGNTIYF.

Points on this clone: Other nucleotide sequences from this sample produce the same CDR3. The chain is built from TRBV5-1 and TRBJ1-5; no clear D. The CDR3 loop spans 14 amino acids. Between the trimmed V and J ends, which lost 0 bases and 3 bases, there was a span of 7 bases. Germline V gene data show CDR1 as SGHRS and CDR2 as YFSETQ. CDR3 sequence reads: CASSLGEPNQPQHF. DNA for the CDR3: TGCGCCAGCAGCTTGGGAGAGCCCAATCAGCCCCAGCATTTT.

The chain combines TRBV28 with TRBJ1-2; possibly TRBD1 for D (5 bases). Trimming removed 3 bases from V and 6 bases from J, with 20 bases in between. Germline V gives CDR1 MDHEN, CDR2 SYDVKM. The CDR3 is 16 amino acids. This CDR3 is CASSFGGQWGNDGYTF. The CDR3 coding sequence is TGTGCCAGCAGTTTCGGGGGTCAGTGGGGGAATGATGGCTACACCTTC.

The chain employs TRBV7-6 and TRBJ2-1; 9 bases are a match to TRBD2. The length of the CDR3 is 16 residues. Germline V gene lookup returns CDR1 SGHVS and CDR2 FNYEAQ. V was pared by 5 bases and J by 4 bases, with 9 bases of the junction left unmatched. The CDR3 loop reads CASSLSGSPLYNEQFF. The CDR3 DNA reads TGTGCCAGCAGCCTTAGCGGGAGTCCCCTATACAATGAGCAGTTCTTC.

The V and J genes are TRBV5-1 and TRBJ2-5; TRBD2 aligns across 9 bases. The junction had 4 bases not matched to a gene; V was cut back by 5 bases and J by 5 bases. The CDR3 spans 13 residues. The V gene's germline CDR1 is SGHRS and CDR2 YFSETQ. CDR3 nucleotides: TGCGCCAGCAGTAGCGGGAGTGGGGAGACCCAGTACTTC. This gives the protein CASSSGSGETQYF.

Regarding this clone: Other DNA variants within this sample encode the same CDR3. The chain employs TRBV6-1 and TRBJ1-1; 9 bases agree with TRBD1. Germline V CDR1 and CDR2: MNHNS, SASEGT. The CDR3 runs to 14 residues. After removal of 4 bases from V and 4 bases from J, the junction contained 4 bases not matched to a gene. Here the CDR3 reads CASSVQGAGTEAFF. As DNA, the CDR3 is TGTGCCAGCAGTGTACAGGGGGCTGGCACTGAAGCTTTCTTT.

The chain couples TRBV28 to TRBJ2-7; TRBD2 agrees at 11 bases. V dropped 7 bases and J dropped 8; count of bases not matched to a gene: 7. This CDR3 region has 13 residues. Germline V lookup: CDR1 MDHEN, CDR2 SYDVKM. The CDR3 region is CASNPTSGEKQYF. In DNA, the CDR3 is TGTGCCAGCAATCCGACTAGCGGGGAAAAGCAGTACTTC.

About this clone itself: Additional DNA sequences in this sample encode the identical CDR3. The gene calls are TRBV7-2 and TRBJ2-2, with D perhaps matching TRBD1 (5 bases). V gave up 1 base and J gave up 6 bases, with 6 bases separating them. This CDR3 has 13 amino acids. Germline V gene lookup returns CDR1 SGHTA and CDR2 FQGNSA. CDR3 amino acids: CASSLGGSGELFF. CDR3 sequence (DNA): TGTGCCAGCAGCTTAGGGGGCTCCGGGGAGCTGTTTTTT.

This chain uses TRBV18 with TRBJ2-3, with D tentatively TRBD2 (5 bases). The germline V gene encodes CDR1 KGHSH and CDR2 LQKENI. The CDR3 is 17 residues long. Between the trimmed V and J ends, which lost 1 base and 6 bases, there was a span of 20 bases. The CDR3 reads CASSPRTPQRDGDTQYF. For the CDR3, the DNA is TGTGCCAGCTCACCACGTACACCCCAGAGGGATGGGGATACGCAGTATTTT.

The CDR3 loop is CAWSEVGTGVYGQFF. Here the CDR3 DNA reads TGTGCCTGGAGTGAAGTCGGGACAGGGGTTTACGGGCAGTTCTTC. The chain employs TRBV30 and TRBJ2-1, with TRBD1 matching 10 bases. Germline V lookup: CDR1 GTSNPN, CDR2 SVGIG (reference sequence). J lost 12 bases, V lost 1 base, and 12 bases had no gene match. The CDR3 has 15 amino acids.

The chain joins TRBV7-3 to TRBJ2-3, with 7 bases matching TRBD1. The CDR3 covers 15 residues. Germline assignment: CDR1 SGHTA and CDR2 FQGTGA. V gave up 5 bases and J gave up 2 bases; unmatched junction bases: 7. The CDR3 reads CASSAQGQITDTQYF. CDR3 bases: TGTGCCAGCAGCGCCCAGGGACAGATCACAGATACGCAGTATTTT.

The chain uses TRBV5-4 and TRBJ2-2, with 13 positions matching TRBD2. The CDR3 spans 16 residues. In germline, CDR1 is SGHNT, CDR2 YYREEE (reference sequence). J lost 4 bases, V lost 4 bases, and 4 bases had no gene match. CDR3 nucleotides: TGTGCCAGCAGCCAGGGGACTAGCGGGACCACCGGGGAGCTGTTTTTT. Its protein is CASSQGTSGTTGELFF. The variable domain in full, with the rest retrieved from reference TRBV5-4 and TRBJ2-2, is ETGVTQSPTHLIKTRGQQVTLRCSSQSGHNTVSWYQQALGQGPQFIFQYYREEENGRGNFPPRFSGLQFPNYSSELNVNALELDDSALYLCASSQGTSGTTGELFFGEGSRLTVL.

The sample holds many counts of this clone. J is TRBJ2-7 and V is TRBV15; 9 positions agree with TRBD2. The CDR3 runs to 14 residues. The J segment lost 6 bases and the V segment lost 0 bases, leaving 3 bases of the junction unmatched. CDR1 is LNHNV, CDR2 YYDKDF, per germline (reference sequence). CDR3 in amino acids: CATSRDLAGAEQYF. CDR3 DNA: TGTGCCACCAGCAGAGATTTAGCGGGAGCCGAGCAGTACTTC.

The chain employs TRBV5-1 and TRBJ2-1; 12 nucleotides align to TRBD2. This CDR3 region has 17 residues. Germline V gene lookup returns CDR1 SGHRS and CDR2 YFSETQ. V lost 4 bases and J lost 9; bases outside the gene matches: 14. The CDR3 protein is CASSGTSSGRARGEQFF. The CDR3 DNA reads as TGCGCCAGCAGCGGAACCTCTAGCGGGAGGGCCCGAGGTGAGCAGTTCTTC.

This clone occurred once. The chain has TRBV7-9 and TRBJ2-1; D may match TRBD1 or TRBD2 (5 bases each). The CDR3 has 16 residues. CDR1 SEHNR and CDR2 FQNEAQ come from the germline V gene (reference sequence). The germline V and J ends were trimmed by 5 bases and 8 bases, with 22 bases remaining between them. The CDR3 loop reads CASSPRPGPRVYEQFF. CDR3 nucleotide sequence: TGTGCCAGCAGCCCACGCCCGGGGCCCAGGGTCTATGAGCAGTTCTTC.

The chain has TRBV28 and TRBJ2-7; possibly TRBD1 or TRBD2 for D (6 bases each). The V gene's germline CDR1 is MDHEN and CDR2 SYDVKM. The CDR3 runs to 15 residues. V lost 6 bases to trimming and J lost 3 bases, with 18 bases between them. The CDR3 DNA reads TGTGCCAGCAGACCAAGCAACGAGGGGGGCTACGAGCAGTACTTC. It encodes CASRPSNEGGYEQYF.

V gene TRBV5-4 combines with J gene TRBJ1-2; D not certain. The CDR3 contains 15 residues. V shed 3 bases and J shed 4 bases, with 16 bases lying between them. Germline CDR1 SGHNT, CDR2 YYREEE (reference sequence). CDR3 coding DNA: TGTGCCAGCAGCTCCGAACCCGTCCGGGGCTATGGCTACACCTTC. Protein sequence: CASSSEPVRGYGYTF.

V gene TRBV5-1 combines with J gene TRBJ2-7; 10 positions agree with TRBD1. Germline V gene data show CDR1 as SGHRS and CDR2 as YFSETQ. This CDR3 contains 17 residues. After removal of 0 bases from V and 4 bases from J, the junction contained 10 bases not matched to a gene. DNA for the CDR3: TGCGCCAGCAGCTTGGCCATACCGGGACAGGGGTGGTACGAGCAGTACTTC. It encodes CASSLAIPGQGWYEQYF.

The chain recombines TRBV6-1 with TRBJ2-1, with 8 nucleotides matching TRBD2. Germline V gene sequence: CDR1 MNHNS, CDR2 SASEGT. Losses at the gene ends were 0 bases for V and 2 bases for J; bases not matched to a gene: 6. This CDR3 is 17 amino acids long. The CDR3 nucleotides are TGTGCCAGCAGTGAAGCTCGAGCGGGGGCACCCTACAATGAGCAGTTCTTC. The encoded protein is CASSEARAGAPYNEQFF.